These 10 T cell receptor beta chains came from one sample sequenced in a study of T cells in Graves' hyperthyroidism and ophthalmopathy. TCR beta CDR3 sequences were amplified from RNA transcripts. HTBI primers were employed in a first-round RT-PCR of the TCR CDR3. From the multiplex PCR reads, TCRdb called clonotypes with MiXCR, one entry per CDR3 protein. This table has under 450,000 distinct CDR3 sequences, approximately 15% appearing once. The sample comprised blood. All receptors come from a woman aged 18-35 years with Graves' hyperthyroidism.

This clonotype was detected many times. The rearrangement links TRBV28 to TRBJ2-5, with TRBD2 identical over 8 bases. CDR3 length equals 16 residues. Per the germline V gene, CDR1 is MDHEN and CDR2 is SYDVKM. V was pared by 2 bases and J by 1 base, with 6 bases of the junction left unmatched. The CDR3 DNA is TGTGCCAGCAGTTTAGCCGTCGGGGGGGGCCAAGAGACCCAGTACTTC. It codes for CASSLAVGGGQETQYF.

This clonotype was detected ten times or more. This sequence joins TRBV20-1 and TRBJ1-5; 9 nucleotides line up with TRBD1. The length of the CDR3 is 13 residues. J was trimmed by 6 bases and V by 2 bases; bases with no gene match: 2. Germline CDR1 reads DFQATT; CDR2 reads SNEGSKA (reference sequence). The CDR3 here is CSARLTGGQPQHF. In nucleotides, the CDR3 is TGCAGTGCTAGACTGACAGGGGGTCAGCCCCAGCATTTT.

The sample holds a few counts of this clonotype. CDR3 in amino acids: CATSRDRAPEAFF. The CDR3 bases are TGTGCCACCAGCAGAGACAGGGCCCCCGAAGCTTTCTTT. The chain is built from TRBV15 and TRBJ1-1; maybe TRBD1 (5 bases). The CDR3 contains 13 residues. The V end lost 0 bases, the J end lost 8 bases, and 10 bases lay between the germline ends. CDR1 LNHNV and CDR2 YYDKDF come from the germline V gene (reference sequence).

This clonotype was seen ten or more times. DNA of the CDR3: TGCAGTGTCGTAGCGGAAAGCTCCTACAATGAGCAGTTCTTC. Amino acid sequence: CSVVAESSYNEQFF. J is TRBJ2-1 and V is TRBV20-1; possible D gene TRBD2, 6 bases. The CDR3 runs 14 residues. Germline-derived CDR1 and CDR2 are DFQATT and SNEGSKA (reference sequence). V was pared by 7 bases and J by 0 bases, with 13 bases between.

This clonotype was observed many times. The chain uses TRBV28 and TRBJ2-7, with 8 bases lining up with TRBD2. V gave up 7 bases and J gave up 5 bases; unmatched junction bases: 13. The CDR3 length is 15 residues. Germline V gene sequence: CDR1 MDHEN, CDR2 SYDVKM. The CDR3 nucleotides are TGTGCCAGCACCTTGACTAGCGTGAGGTCTCACGAGCAGTACTTC. Its translation is CASTLTSVRSHEQYF.

This clonotype appeared a few times. The chain uses TRBV10-3 and TRBJ2-3, with D perhaps matching TRBD2 (7 bases). Between the trimmed V and J ends, which lost 0 bases and 4 bases, there was a span of 17 bases. The CDR3 length is 17 residues. CDR1 is ENHRY and CDR2 is SYGVKD in the germline V gene. CDR3 amino acids: CAISESIEGGLSDTQYF. In DNA, the CDR3 is TGTGCCATCAGTGAGTCGATTGAGGGGGGGCTTTCAGATACGCAGTATTTT.

In this sample, this clonotype turned up many times. V and J are TRBV5-1 and TRBJ2-7; 11 positions match TRBD2. V shed 7 bases, J shed 4 bases, and the junction held 4 bases outside the gene matches. The CDR3 is made up of 13 amino acids. Germline V gives CDR1 SGHRS, CDR2 YFSETQ. CDR3 amino acids: CASRLAGSYEQYF. CDR3 nucleotide sequence: TGCGCCAGCCGACTAGCGGGAAGTTACGAGCAGTACTTC. The complete variable domain, with remaining parts taken from reference TRBV5-1 and TRBJ2-7, reads KAGVTQTPRYLIKTRGQQVTLSCSPISGHRSVSWYQQTPGQGLQFLFEYFSETQRNKGNFPGRFSGRQFSNSRSEMNVSTLELGDSALYLCASRLAGSYEQYFGPGTRLTVT.

This clonotype has more than one count but fewer than ten. The chain couples TRBV7-6 to TRBJ2-1; D might be TRBD1 (6 bases). The CDR3 totals 14 residues. The germline CDR1 and CDR2 sequences are SGHVS and FNYEAQ. Deletions cut 3 bases from V and 4 bases from J, with 10 bases between. CDR3 loop: CASSLGAKYNEQFF. DNA of the CDR3: TGTGCCAGCAGCTTGGGGGCGAAGTACAATGAGCAGTTCTTC. The whole variable domain, filled in from reference TRBV7-6 and TRBJ2-1, reads GAGVSQSPRYKVTKRGQDVALRCDPISGHVSLYWYRQALGQGPEFLTYFNYEAQQDKSGLPNDRFSAERPEGSISTLTIQRTEQRDSAMYRCASSLGAKYNEQFFGPGTRLTVL.

The table lists this clonotype with a few counts. This chain joins TRBV4-3 and TRBJ1-5, with unresolved D. The V end was cut by 0 bases, the J end by 11 bases, with 14 bases between. The CDR3 spans 14 residues. Per germline, CDR1 LGHNA and CDR2 YSLEER. CDR3 region: CASSQDLGLRTQHF. CDR3 nucleotide sequence: TGCGCCAGCAGCCAAGATCTGGGTCTTCGGACCCAGCATTTT.

This clonotype was seen at least ten times. The chain carries TRBV6-2 or TRBV6-3 and TRBJ1-1; 10 bases agree with TRBD1. Per germline, CDR1 MNHEY and CDR2 SVGEGT. The CDR3 covers 19 residues. V dropped 5 bases and J dropped 2; count of bases not matched to a gene: 17. CDR3 region: CASSTEAPLGQGGNTEAFF. The DNA for the CDR3 is TGTGCCAGCAGTACCGAGGCCCCCCTAGGACAGGGGGGAAACACTGAAGCTTTCTTT.